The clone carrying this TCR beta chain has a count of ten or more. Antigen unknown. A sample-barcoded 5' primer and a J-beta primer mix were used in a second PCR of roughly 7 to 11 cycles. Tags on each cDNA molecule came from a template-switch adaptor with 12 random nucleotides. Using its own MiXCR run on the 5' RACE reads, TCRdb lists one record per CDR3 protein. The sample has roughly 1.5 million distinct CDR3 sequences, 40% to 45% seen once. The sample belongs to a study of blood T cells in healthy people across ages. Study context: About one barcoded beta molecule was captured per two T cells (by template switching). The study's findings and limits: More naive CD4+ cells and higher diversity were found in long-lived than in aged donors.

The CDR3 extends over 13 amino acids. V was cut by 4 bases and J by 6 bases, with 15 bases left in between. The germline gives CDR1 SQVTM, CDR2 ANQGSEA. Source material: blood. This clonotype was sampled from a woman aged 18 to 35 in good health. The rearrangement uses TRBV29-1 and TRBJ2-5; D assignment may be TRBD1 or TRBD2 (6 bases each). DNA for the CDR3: TGCAGCGTTGCAGGGGTAGCGGTGAAGACCCAGTACTTC. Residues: CSVAGVAVKTQYF. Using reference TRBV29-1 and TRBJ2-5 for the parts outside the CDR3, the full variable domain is SAVISQKPSRDICQRGTSLTIQCQVDSQVTMMFWYRQQPGQSLTLIATANQGSEATYESGFVIDKFPISRPNLTFSTLTVSNMSPEDSSIYLCSVAGVAVKTQYFGPGTRLLVL.